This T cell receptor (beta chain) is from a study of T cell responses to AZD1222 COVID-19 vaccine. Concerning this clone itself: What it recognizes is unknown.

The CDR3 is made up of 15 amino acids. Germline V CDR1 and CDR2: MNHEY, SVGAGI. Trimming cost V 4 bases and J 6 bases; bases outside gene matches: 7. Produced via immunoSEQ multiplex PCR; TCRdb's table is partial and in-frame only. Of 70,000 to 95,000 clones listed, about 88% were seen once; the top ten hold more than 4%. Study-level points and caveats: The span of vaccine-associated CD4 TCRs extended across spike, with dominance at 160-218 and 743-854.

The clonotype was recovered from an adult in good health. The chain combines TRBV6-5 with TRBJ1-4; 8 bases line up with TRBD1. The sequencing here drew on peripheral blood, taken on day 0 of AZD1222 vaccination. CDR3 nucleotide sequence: TGTGCCAGCAGTTCCCAACAGGGGGGAGATGAAAAACTGTTTTTT. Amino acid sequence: CASSSQQGGDEKLFF.